This is a list of T cell receptor beta chains from one sample in a study of blood T cells in healthy people across ages. TCRdb processed the 5' RACE reads anew with MiXCR; each CDR3 protein has one entry. Altogether roughly 800,000 distinct CDR3 sequences are present, about 53% being singletons, with the ten largest covering roughly two fifths. Input material: blood. The receptors stem from a man older than 75 in good health. Both conserved end residues are part of each CDR3.

v_gene: TRBV5-6
CDR3aa: CASSRPGPQFF

v_gene: TRBV27
CDR3aa: CASSLSLAEGWSEQFF

v_gene: TRBV20-1
CDR3aa: CSARPLAGVSETQYF

v_gene: TRBV29-1
CDR3aa: CSAKAGRTNTEAFF

v_gene: TRBV12-3/TRBV12-4
CDR3aa: CASSPGRGGIHYYGYTF

v_gene: TRBV24-1
CDR3aa: CATSDSPGQGPTGELFF

v_gene: TRBV6-2/TRBV6-3
CDR3aa: CASCGLWEDEAFF

v_gene: TRBV20-1
CDR3aa: CSARARGPVNEQYF

v_gene: TRBV2
CDR3aa: CASSQDRLRGETQYF

v_gene: TRBV7-2
CDR3aa: CASSLAFPAGGDYGYTF

v_gene: TRBV27
CDR3aa: CASRPGTGYNNSPLHF

v_gene: TRBV5-1
CDR3aa: CASSAGTGGQETQYF

v_gene: TRBV12-3/TRBV12-4
CDR3aa: CASRFVEGSIKLLYGYTF

v_gene: TRBV29-1
CDR3aa: CSVGQGTYGYTF

v_gene: TRBV12-3/TRBV12-4
CDR3aa: CASSLSGTGVRDEQFF